The 10 T cell receptor beta chains presented below share a single source sample, sequenced in a study of blood T cell repertoires in COVID-19. Sequencing used immunoSEQ multiplex PCR; TCRdb keeps in-frame clones, though not all of them. The data show about 380,000 clones, more than 70% seen once. Sequencing used PBMCs or T cells enriched from blood (not recorded which). The receptors were gathered from a woman under 30 who had recovered from COVID-19.

As regards this clone: This same CDR3 is encoded by further DNA sequences in the sample. The gene calls are TRBV30 and TRBJ2-3; possibly TRBD2 for D (5 bases). Trimming left V 3 bases short and J 0 bases short, with 10 bases between. Germline loops: CDR1 GTSNPN, CDR2 SVGIG (reference sequence). This CDR3 contains 14 residues. The CDR3 DNA reads TGTGCCTGGAGCTCGACGGGGAGCACAGATACGCAGTATTTT. Translated: CAWSSTGSTDTQYF.

V is TRBV19 and J is TRBJ1-5; 9 nucleotides agree with TRBD1. Germline-derived CDR1 and CDR2 are LNHDA and SQIVND (reference sequence). V lost 6 bases and J lost 6; bases outside the gene matches: 6. This CDR3 is built from 14 residues. This CDR3 reads CASSAGTGLQPQHF. CDR3 coding DNA: TGTGCCAGTAGCGCAGGGACAGGGCTTCAGCCCCAGCATTTT.

To note about this clone: The sample has other DNA sequences that encode this CDR3 too. The chain joins TRBV7-9 to TRBJ2-3; 9 bases line up with TRBD2. The CDR3 loop spans 17 amino acids. Trimming took 6 bases from V and 3 from J; bases not matched to a gene: 13. CDR1 and CDR2 (germline): SEHNR, FQNEAQ (reference sequence). The chain's CDR3 is CASRSGGGGARTDTQYF. In DNA, the CDR3 is TGTGCCAGCAGGAGTGGGGGCGGGGGGGCCAGAACAGATACGCAGTATTTT.

The rearrangement uses TRBV7-2 and TRBJ2-3, with TRBD2 matching 13 bases. The CDR3 spans 16 residues. CDR1 and CDR2 from the germline V gene are SGHTA and FQGNSA. The J segment lost 5 bases and the V segment lost 9 bases, leaving 11 bases of the junction unmatched. Written as DNA, the CDR3 is TGTGCCAGTAGGGTGGGGACTAGCGGGGCGGGAGATACGCAGTATTTT. Protein sequence: CASRVGTSGAGDTQYF. Looking up the rest from reference TRBV7-2 and TRBJ2-3 gives the full variable domain: GAGVSQSPSNKVTEKGKDVELRCDPISGHTALYWYRQSLGQGLEFLIYFQGNSAPDKSGLPSDRFSAERTGGSVSTLTIQRTQQEDSAVYLCASRVGTSGAGDTQYFGPGTRLTVL.

The rearrangement joins TRBV5-1 to TRBJ1-1, with TRBD1 as a possible D gene (6 bases). The germline V gene has CDR1 SGHRS and CDR2 YFSETQ. Trimming left V 4 bases short and J 1 base short, with 11 bases between. The CDR3 length is 14 residues. In nucleotides, the CDR3 is TGCGCCAGCAGCCTAGGGACATCGAACACTGAAGCTTTCTTT. It is translated as CASSLGTSNTEAFF.

This chain uses TRBV13 with TRBJ1-6; 7 bases are a match to TRBD1. The J segment lost 4 bases and the V segment lost 0 bases, leaving 3 bases of the junction unmatched. CDR1 is PRHDT, CDR2 FYEKMQ, per germline (reference sequence). The CDR3 covers 16 residues. CDR3 sequence reads: CASSLGGTEYNSPLHF. The CDR3 bases are TGTGCCAGCAGCTTAGGAGGGACAGAGTATAATTCACCCCTCCACTTT.

The J gene is TRBJ2-7, the V gene TRBV30; D gene uncertain. The length of the CDR3 is 13 residues. The germline CDR1 and CDR2 sequences are GTSNPN and SVGIG (reference sequence). Trimming took off 0 bases at V and 5 bases at J, with 11 bases between the two ends. Here the CDR3 DNA reads TGTGCCTGGAGTGTTCTAGATAGCCACGAGCAGTACTTC. Translated: CAWSVLDSHEQYF. Together with reference TRBV30 and TRBJ2-7, the CDR3 gives the full variable domain: SQTIHQWPATLVQPVGSPLSLECTVEGTSNPNLYWYRQAAGRGLQLLFYSVGIGQISSEVPQNLSASRPQDRQFILSSKKLLLSDSGFYLCAWSVLDSHEQYFGPGTRLTVT.

The chain employs TRBV5-1 and TRBJ2-7; 11 bases are a match to TRBD1. Germline V lookup: CDR1 SGHRS, CDR2 YFSETQ. The CDR3 covers 14 residues. V lost 4 bases, J lost 6 bases, and 6 bases stayed unmatched. The CDR3 bases are TGCGCCAGCAGCGACGGGACAGGGGGTTTCGAGCAGTACTTC. Translated, it gives CASSDGTGGFEQYF.

V is TRBV9 and J is TRBJ2-7; D gene unclear. CDR1 and CDR2 from the germline V gene are SGDLS and YYNGEE. CDR3 length: 13 residues. V was cut by 7 bases and J by 0 bases, with 11 bases left in between. CDR3 coding DNA: TGTGCCAGCTCCCCCGGTCACTCCTACGAGCAGTACTTC. It codes for CASSPGHSYEQYF.

The CDR3 protein is CASSYSTGRNEKLFF. Written as DNA, the CDR3 is TGTGCCAGCAGTTACTCGACAGGCAGGAATGAAAAACTGTTTTTT. The chain has TRBV6-5 and TRBJ1-4, with a tentative D call TRBD1 (6 bases). The germline V and J ends were trimmed by 0 bases and 5 bases, with 10 bases remaining between them. This CDR3 has 15 amino acids. Germline CDR1 is MNHEY and CDR2 is SVGAGI.